This TCR beta chain derives from a study of beta chain features in type 1 diabetes (dated by TCRdb to the late 2010s). For the wider study: No differences in mean age, gender distribution, total cell number or subset yield were found between patients and healthy donors. In the study, recently diagnosed type 1 diabetes patients and matched healthy donors were compared on the TCRB repertoires of their sorted circulating CD4+ T cell subsets. Regulatory and stem cell-like memory subsets were isolated from only 8 patients and about eight healthy donors, whereas naive and central memory subsets came from all 28 donors. Across all samples, about 110 million sorted cells were examined, and cell number per subset correlated strongly with RNA yield. Study-wide conclusions, independent of this receptor: Shorter templates might have been favored by PCR, but patient and control samples were amplified and corrected together, so both groups would have been affected equally by any skew. Because small numbers of individuals were included in the HLA sub-analyses, any influence of HLA type on TCRB rearrangement was left unresolved. Because cDNA was sequenced instead of genomic DNA, activated cells with high expression could be over-represented, although the groups did not differ in activation or CD3 levels. A moderate but significant shortening of TCRB CDR3 length was observed in type 1 diabetes patients in all four CD4+ subsets. At VDJ recombination sites, patients with type 1 diabetes made fewer insertions and deleted more nucleotides, a pattern implying thymic rearrangement abnormalities. Naive, central memory and regulatory TCRB repertoires appeared to be more alike among patients than among healthy donors.

Each donor gave one peripheral blood draw, roughly 120 mL on average, collected into heparinised tubes. A BD FACSAria II was used to sort naive, central memory, regulatory and stem cell-like memory CD4+ T cells with a panel that included CD45RO, CCR7, CD25, CD127, CD95 and CD27. All sorted populations exceeded 95% purity. Right away, PBMCs were isolated by Lymphoprep density gradient centrifugation and were stained directly, with no culture step. So that batch effects would be minimized, each experiment stained and sorted samples in pairs, pairing one healthy donor with one patient. The High Capacity cDNA Reverse Transcription Kit was used to reverse transcribe all of the isolated RNA, meaning that expressed TCRB transcripts were what got sequenced. Deep immunoSEQ sequencing was performed on naive, central memory and regulatory T cell samples, with an average of roughly 4 million total reads per sample. After sorted cells were lysed in RLT buffer, RNA was extracted with DNase-treated RNeasy Micro or Mini kits, with the choice depending on cell number. Each cell subset was processed on its own to prevent cross-contamination, while patient and healthy donor samples were processed together. TCRB sequences were amplified from cDNA with the immunoSEQ multiplex PCR, producing 87-bp fragments spanning the CDR3 region. The amplicons were sequenced using the Illumina HiSeq platform. In the original analysis: PCR bias was corrected computationally using synthetic template baselines, and reads within Hamming distance 2 were collapsed, with unmergeable singletons discarded. Reads were aligned against IMGT to assign V, D and J genes, CDR3 length and insertions or deletions at six rearrangement sites. Within each subset, clonotype counts were normalized to sorted cell number, after which true diversity and Gini coefficients were computed with the tcR R package. Repertoire sharing was quantified using the overlap coefficient calculated on TCRB nucleotide sequences. Out-of-frame TCRB sequences from naive cells were analyzed to stand in for the pre-selection repertoire. Imported from immuneACCESS, the table was reduced by TCRdb to in-frame sequences with V and J called. These copies leave out some clones; in studies compared against another copy, an unresolved V gene accounts for under half, and the cause of the remainder is not known. V and J calls and clone size are given by that table; D and trimming were obtained from the DNA. Counted in this sample were under 900,000 clones; about a sixth of them appeared once. In total, the top ten clones hold around 0.02% of the sample.

Only a few counts were recorded for this clone. Its antigen remains unidentified. No base-level quality is on record; no much larger clone is a single base apart. CDR1 and CDR2 were assigned from the germline V gene as MNHEY and SVGAGI. V is reduced by 2 bases and J by 7 bases, leaving a spacing of 12 bases between them. The CDR3, cysteine through phenylalanine, is 14 amino acids long. Only the CDR3 region is kept as DNA, spanning 42 bases read in frame from base 1. This chain joins TRBV6-5 to TRBJ2-1, and possibly TRBD1, on 5 matching bases. The origin of this receptor is a woman aged 18 to 35 in good health. Sequencing input: naive CD4+ T cells from blood. Read against the paper, the sample's cell subset or site label means: true naive CD4+ T cells. CDR3 reads: CASSYPARANEQFF. The nucleotide sequence reads as follows: TGTGCCAGCAGTTACCCCGCCAGGGCTAATGAGCAGTTCTTC.